The T cell receptor (beta chain) under discussion was sequenced for a study of blood T cell repertoires in COVID-19. For the study at large: COVID-19 samples from acute and convalescent phases originated in the United States, Italy and Spain. PBMCs, B-cell-depleted T cells, or T cells were the source of the cDNA or gDNA that made up the material.

Trimming removed 2 bases at V and 7 bases at J, with 18 bases between. The germline V gene encodes CDR1 SGHKS and CDR2 YYEKEE (reference sequence). The CDR3 covers 15 residues. TCRdb's copy holds only in-frame clones and misses some; the assay was immunoSEQ multiplex PCR. The sample holds fewer than 140,000 clones, approximately 80% seen once. This sequence originates from a woman aged 55 to 70 with acute or convalescent COVID-19. Sequences were obtained from peripheral blood. This chain connects TRBV5-5 to TRBJ1-1; TRBD1 might be the D (5 bases). Here the CDR3 DNA reads TGTGCCAGCAGCTTCGGGGGGGATTGGGACCGTGAAGCTTTCTTT. It codes for CASSFGGDWDREAFF.